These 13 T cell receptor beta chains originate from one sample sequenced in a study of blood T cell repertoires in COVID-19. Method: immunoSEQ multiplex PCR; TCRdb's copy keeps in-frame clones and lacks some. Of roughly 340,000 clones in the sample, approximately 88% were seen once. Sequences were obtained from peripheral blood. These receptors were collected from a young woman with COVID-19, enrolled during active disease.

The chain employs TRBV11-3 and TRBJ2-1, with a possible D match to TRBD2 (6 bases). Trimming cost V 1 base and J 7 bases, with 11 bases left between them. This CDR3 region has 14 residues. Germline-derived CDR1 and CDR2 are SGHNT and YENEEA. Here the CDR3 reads CASSLGGGENEQFF. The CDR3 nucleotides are TGTGCCAGCAGCTTAGGAGGCGGGGAGAATGAGCAGTTCTTC.

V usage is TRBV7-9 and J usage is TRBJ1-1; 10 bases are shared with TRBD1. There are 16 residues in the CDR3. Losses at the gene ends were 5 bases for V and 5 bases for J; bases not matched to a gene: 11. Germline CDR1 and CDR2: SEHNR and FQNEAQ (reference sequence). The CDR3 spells CASSPPGQGFGTEAFF. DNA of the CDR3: TGTGCCAGCAGCCCACCGGGACAGGGGTTTGGTACTGAAGCTTTCTTT.

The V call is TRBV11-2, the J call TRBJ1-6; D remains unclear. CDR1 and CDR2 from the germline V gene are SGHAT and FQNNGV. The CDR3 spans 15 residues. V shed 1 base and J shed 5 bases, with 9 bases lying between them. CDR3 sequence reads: CASSLGPQDNSPLHF. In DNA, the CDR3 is TGTGCCAGCAGCTTAGGCCCGCAGGATAATTCACCCCTCCACTTT.

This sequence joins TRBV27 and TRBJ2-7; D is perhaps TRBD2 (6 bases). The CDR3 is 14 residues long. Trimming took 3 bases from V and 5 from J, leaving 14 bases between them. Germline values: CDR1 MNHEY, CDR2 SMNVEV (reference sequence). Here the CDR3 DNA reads TGTGCCAGCAGTTTTGGGGGGACCACCGACGAGCAGTACTTC. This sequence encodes CASSFGGTTDEQYF.

This chain's CDR3 is CASSFGDTTEAFF. The CDR3 DNA is TGTGCCAGCAGCTTTGGGGACACCACTGAAGCTTTCTTT. The genes are TRBV5-5 and TRBJ1-1; possible D gene TRBD1, 6 bases. V was clipped by 2 bases and J by 4 bases, with 9 bases between them. CDR1 and CDR2 (germline): SGHKS, YYEKEE (reference sequence). The CDR3 spans 13 residues.

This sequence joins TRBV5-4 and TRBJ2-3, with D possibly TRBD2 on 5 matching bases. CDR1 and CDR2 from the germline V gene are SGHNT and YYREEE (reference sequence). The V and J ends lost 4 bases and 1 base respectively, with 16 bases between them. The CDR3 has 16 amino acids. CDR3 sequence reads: CASSVDFGPGTDTQYF. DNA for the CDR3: TGTGCCAGCAGCGTGGACTTTGGTCCGGGCACAGATACGCAGTATTTT. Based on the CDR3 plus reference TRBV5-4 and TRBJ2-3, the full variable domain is ETGVTQSPTHLIKTRGQQVTLRCSSQSGHNTVSWYQQALGQGPQFIFQYYREEENGRGNFPPRFSGLQFPNYSSELNVNALELDDSALYLCASSVDFGPGTDTQYFGPGTRLTVL.

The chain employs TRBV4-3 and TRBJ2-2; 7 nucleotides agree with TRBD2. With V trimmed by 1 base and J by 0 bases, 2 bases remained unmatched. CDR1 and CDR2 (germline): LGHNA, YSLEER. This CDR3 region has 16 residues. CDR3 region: CASSQGGLPNTGELFF. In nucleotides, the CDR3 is TGCGCCAGCAGCCAAGGGGGACTACCGAACACCGGGGAGCTGTTTTTT.

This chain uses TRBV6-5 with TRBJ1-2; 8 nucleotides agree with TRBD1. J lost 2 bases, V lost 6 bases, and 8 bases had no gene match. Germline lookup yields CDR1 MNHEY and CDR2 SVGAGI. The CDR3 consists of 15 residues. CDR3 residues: CASRIDRGGNYGYTF. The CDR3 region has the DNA TGTGCCAGCAGAATCGACAGGGGAGGGAACTATGGCTACACCTTC.

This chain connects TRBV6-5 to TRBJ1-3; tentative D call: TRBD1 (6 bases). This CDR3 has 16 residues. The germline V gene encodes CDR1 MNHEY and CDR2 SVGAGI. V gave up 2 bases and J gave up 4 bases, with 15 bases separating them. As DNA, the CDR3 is TGTGCCAGCAGTTACGGTTCAGGGGCGAGGGGAAACACCATATATTTT. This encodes CASSYGSGARGNTIYF.

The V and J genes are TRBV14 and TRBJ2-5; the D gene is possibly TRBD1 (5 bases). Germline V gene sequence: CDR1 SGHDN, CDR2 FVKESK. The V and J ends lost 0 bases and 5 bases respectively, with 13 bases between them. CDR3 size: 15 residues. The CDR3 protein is CASSQDPQGLETQYF. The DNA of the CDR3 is TGTGCCAGCAGCCAAGATCCCCAGGGCCTTGAGACCCAGTACTTC.

CDR3 in DNA: TGTGCCAGCGAACCCGGGACAGGGTCCCACAATGAGCAGTTCTTC. The encoded protein is CASEPGTGSHNEQFF. V is TRBV27 and J is TRBJ2-1; 9 nucleotides match TRBD1. This CDR3 region has 15 residues. CDR1 is MNHEY, CDR2 SMNVEV, per germline (reference sequence). V was pared by 8 bases and J by 5 bases, with 10 bases of the junction left unmatched.

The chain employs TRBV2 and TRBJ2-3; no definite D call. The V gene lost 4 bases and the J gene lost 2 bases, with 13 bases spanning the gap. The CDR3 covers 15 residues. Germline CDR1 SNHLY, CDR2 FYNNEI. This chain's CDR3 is CASSGRWASTDTQYF. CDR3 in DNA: TGTGCCAGCAGTGGTCGTTGGGCCTCCACAGATACGCAGTATTTT.

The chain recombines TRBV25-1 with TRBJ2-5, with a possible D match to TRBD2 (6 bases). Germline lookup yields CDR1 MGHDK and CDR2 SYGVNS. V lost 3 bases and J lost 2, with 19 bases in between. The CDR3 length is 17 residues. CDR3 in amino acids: CASSDFLRGANQETQYF. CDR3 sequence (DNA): TGTGCCAGCAGTGATTTTTTGCGCGGGGCAAATCAAGAGACCCAGTACTTC.